The 14 T cell receptor beta chains below come from one sample, sequenced in a study of regulatory T cells in long-lasting Graves disease. Assembly of TCR beta libraries relied on iRepertoire HTBI primers together with Arm-PCR of CDR3 regions. Each CDR3 protein is one row after TCRdb ran MiXCR on the multiplex PCR reads. The table has roughly 420,000 distinct CDR3 sequences, 14% seen once. This sample's time point: newly diagnosed GD, antithyroid drugs for less than 3 months. PBMC-derived RNA was used for the TCR library. These data were also reused for a study on T cells in Graves' hyperthyroidism and ophthalmopathy.

This specimen consisted of peripheral blood mononuclear cells (PBMCs), obtained at new diagnosis, from a patient treated with antithyroid drugs. The receptors stem from a woman in her 50s with Graves disease.

Ten or more counts support this clonotype. This chain uses TRBV24-1 with TRBJ2-7, with TRBD2 matching over 13 bases. V lost 2 bases and J lost 7; bases outside the gene matches: 7. Germline values: CDR1 KGHDR, CDR2 SFDVKD. This CDR3 has 16 amino acids. The CDR3 is CATSDWGTSGAWEQYF. The DNA of the CDR3 is TGTGCCACCAGTGATTGGGGGACTAGCGGGGCCTGGGAGCAGTACTTC.

This clonotype was seen more than once but under ten times. The chain joins TRBV3-1 to TRBJ2-1, with TRBD2 matching over 7 bases. With V trimmed by 4 bases and J by 7 bases, 7 bases remained unmatched. Germline CDR1 and CDR2: LGHDT and YNNKEL (reference sequence). The CDR3 has 14 amino acids. CDR3 DNA sequence: TGTGCCAGCAGCCTAGAACCGCGGGGGAATGAGCAGTTCTTC. This gives the protein CASSLEPRGNEQFF.

This clonotype has a count of ten or more. The chain combines TRBV24-1 with TRBJ2-1, with D possibly called TRBD1 or TRBD2 (5 bases each). Germline CDR1 is KGHDR and CDR2 is SFDVKD. V lost 2 bases and J lost 3, with 13 bases in between. The length of the CDR3 is 16 residues. The CDR3 loop reads CATSDSGPGFYNEQFF. In DNA form, the CDR3 reads TGTGCCACCAGTGATTCGGGACCCGGATTCTACAATGAGCAGTTCTTC.

The chain recombines TRBV7-2 with TRBJ2-7, with 9 bases lining up with TRBD2. The CDR3 has 15 amino acids. Losses at the gene ends were 1 base for V and 5 bases for J; bases not matched to a gene: 6. Germline V gene lookup returns CDR1 SGHTA and CDR2 FQGNSA. This chain's CDR3 is CASSLVSSGSHEQYF. The CDR3 bases are TGTGCCAGCAGCTTAGTAAGTAGCGGGAGCCACGAGCAGTACTTC.

This clonotype was observed a single time. A far larger clone is just one base off, so this is likely a read error. The rearrangement links TRBV27 to TRBJ2-7; 7 bases match TRBD2. CDR3 length: 15 residues. From germline, CDR1 is MNHEY and CDR2 SMNVEV (reference sequence). DNA for the CDR3: TGTGCCAGCAGCTCTCCCCGGGAGGCTGCCTACGAGAAGTACTTC. Translating gives CASSSPREAAYEKYF.

There are many counts of this clonotype. This chain uses TRBV12-3 or TRBV12-4 with TRBJ2-5; 8 nucleotides align to TRBD2. The CDR3 covers 14 residues. Trimming cost V 1 base and J 9 bases; bases outside gene matches: 7. The CDR3 loop reads CASSLDGHGGAQYF. Written as DNA, the CDR3 is TGTGCCAGCAGTTTAGACGGACACGGGGGGGCCCAGTACTTC.

This clonotype came up a few times. J is TRBJ2-5 and V is TRBV5-8, with D possibly matching TRBD2 (11 bases). The V gene's germline CDR1 is SGHTS and CDR2 YDEGEE. Trimming left V 4 bases short and J 5 bases short, with 36 bases between. CDR3 length: 21 residues. This CDR3 reads CASSKLGQGVRASGRTETQYF. Here the CDR3 DNA reads TGTGCCAGCAGCAAACTTGGACAGGGGGTCAGGGCTAGCGGGAGGACGGAGACCCAGTACTTC.

In its sample, this clonotype was seen a few times. The chain joins TRBV30 to TRBJ2-2; TRBD1 agrees at 11 bases. CDR1 and CDR2 (germline): GTSNPN, SVGIG (reference sequence). The junction had 2 bases not matched to a gene; V was cut back by 5 bases and J by 0 bases. CDR3 length equals 15 residues. CDR3 amino acids: CAWGTGGPNTGELFF. CDR3 coding DNA: TGTGCCTGGGGGACAGGGGGACCGAACACCGGGGAGCTGTTTTTT.

This clonotype was counted many times. The chain uses TRBV7-3 and TRBJ2-7; 7 bases are a match to TRBD2. CDR3 size: 15 residues. CDR1 and CDR2 (germline): SGHTA, FQGTGA. With 1 base clipped from V and 4 bases from J, the junction kept 7 bases outside the gene matches. CDR3 amino acids: CASSLNAGDRYEQYF. As DNA, the CDR3 is TGTGCCAGCAGCTTAAATGCGGGAGACCGGTACGAGCAGTACTTC. Looking up the rest from reference TRBV7-3 and TRBJ2-7 gives the full variable domain: GAGVSQTPSNKVTEKGKYVELRCDPISGHTALYWYRQSLGQGPEFLIYFQGTGAADDSGLPNDRFFAVRPEGSVSTLKIQRTERGDSAVYLCASSLNAGDRYEQYFGPGTRLTVT.

This clonotype has only a few counts. The V and J genes are TRBV25-1 and TRBJ2-1; possible D gene TRBD1, 6 bases. V was shortened by 2 bases and J by 5 bases, with 13 bases between the two germline ends. Per the germline V gene, CDR1 is MGHDK and CDR2 is SYGVNS. This CDR3 spans 15 amino acids. In nucleotides, the CDR3 is TGTGCCAGCAGTGAAATCAGGGGTTTTCACAATGAGCAGTTCTTC. Encoded protein: CASSEIRGFHNEQFF.

This clonotype has ten or more counts. V and J are TRBV7-6 and TRBJ2-1; TRBD1 agrees at 7 bases. The CDR3 runs to 13 residues. CDR1 is SGHVS, CDR2 FNYEAQ, per germline. Trimming removed 1 base from V and 9 bases from J; junction bases left unmatched: 3. The CDR3: CASSLGQGGEQFF. The CDR3 nucleotides read TGTGCCAGCAGCTTAGGACAGGGTGGTGAGCAGTTCTTC.

This clonotype came up many times. This chain connects TRBV18 to TRBJ1-5, with TRBD1 as a possible D gene (6 bases). There are 15 residues in the CDR3. With 1 base removed from V and 5 bases from J, the gap between germline ends came to 12 bases. Germline assignment: CDR1 KGHSH and CDR2 LQKENI. Here the CDR3 reads CASSPRGAPDQPQHF. The CDR3 nucleotides read TGTGCCAGCTCACCACGGGGGGCCCCGGATCAGCCCCAGCATTTT.

This clonotype was detected only a few times. V is TRBV2 and J is TRBJ2-7; D ambiguous. CDR3 size: 13 residues. CDR1 and CDR2 (germline): SNHLY, FYNNEI. V lost 7 bases, J lost 6 bases, and 16 bases lay in between. CDR3 DNA: TGTGCCAGCACTGCAGACGCACCCGGCGAGCAGTACTTC. Translation gives CASTADAPGEQYF. The variable domain in full, completed from reference TRBV2 and TRBJ2-7, reads EPEVTQTPSHQVTQMGQEVILRCVPISNHLYFYWYRQILGQKVEFLVSFYNNEISEKSEIFDDQFSVERPDGSNFTLKIRSTKLEDSAMYFCASTADAPGEQYFGPGTRLTVT.

This clonotype was observed many times. The chain links TRBV11-2 to TRBJ2-6, with D uncertain. Germline loops: CDR1 SGHAT, CDR2 FQNNGV. CDR3 length: 13 residues. V lost 3 bases, J lost 4 bases, and 4 bases lay in between. The CDR3 here is CASSFRGANVLTF. The CDR3 DNA follows: TGTGCCAGCAGCTTTCGGGGGGCCAACGTCCTGACTTTC.